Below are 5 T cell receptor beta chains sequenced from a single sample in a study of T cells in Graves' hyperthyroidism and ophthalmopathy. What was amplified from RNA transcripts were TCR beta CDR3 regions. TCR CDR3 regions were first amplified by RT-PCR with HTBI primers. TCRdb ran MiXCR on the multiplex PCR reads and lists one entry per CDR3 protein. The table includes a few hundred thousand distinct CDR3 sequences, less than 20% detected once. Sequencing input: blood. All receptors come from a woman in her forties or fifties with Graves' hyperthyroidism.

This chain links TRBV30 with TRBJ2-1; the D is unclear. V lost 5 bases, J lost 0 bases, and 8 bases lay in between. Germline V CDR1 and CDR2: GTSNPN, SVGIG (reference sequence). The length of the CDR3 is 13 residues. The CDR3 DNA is TGTGCCTGGGACTTAAGCTCCTACAATGAGCAGTTCTTC. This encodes CAWDLSSYNEQFF.

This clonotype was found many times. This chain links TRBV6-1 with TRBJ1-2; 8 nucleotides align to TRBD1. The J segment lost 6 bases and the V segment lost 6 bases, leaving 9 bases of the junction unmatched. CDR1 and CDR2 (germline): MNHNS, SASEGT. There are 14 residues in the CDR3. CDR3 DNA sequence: TGTGCCAGCAGCATCCCGGGACAGGACCATGGCTACACCTTC. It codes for CASSIPGQDHGYTF.

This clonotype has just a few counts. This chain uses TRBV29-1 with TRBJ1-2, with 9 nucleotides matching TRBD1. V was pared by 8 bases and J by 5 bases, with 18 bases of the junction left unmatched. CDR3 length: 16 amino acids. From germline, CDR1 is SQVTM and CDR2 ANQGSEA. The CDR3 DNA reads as TGCAGCAGCCGAGGGGACAGGGTGAACGGCCCATATGGCTACACCTTC. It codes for CSSRGDRVNGPYGYTF.

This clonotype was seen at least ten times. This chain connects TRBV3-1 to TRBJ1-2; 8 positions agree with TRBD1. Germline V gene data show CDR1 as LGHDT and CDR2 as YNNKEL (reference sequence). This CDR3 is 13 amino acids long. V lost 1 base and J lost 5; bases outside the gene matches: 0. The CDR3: CASSQGQGYGYTF. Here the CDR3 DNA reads TGTGCCAGCAGCCAAGGACAGGGGTATGGCTACACCTTC.

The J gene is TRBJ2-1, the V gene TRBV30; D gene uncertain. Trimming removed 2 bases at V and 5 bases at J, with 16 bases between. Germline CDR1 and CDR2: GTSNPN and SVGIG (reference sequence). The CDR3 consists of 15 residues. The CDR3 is CAWSLSAYRDNEQFF. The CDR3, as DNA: TGTGCCTGGAGTCTTTCAGCGTATAGAGACAATGAGCAGTTCTTC.